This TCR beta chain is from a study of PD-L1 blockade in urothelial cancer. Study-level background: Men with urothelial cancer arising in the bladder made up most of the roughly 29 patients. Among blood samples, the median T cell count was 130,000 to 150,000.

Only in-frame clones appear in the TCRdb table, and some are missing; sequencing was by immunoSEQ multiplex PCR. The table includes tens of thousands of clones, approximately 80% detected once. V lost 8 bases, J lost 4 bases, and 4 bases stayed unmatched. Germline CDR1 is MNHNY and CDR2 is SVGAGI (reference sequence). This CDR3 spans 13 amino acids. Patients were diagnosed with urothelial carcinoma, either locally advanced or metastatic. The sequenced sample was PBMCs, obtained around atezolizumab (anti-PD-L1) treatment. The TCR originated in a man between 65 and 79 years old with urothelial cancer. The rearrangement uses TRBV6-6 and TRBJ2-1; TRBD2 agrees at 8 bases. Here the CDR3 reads CASRKRGYNEQFF. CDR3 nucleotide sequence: TGTGCCAGCCGCAAGCGGGGGTACAATGAGCAGTTCTTC.